The 29 T cell receptor beta chains below come from one sample, sequenced in a study of T cells in women clearing cervical HPV infection. Assay used: immunoSEQ multiplex PCR; TCRdb lists only in-frame clones, some missing. The listing contains about 44,000 clones. Source material: blood buffy coat. Source of these receptors: a woman aged 18-70 years with a cervical HPV16 infection that either progressed to CIN3+ or cleared (not recorded which).

The CDR3 spells CASLRAGAGELFF. CDR3 DNA (partial): TGTGCCAGTCTCCGGGCGGGTGCCGGGGAG. The chain employs TRBV19 and TRBJ2-2; D possibly corresponds to TRBD2 (5 bases). The read ends 3 residues early relative to the CDR3; the germline J gene fills the gap. Germline assignment: CDR1 LNHDA and CDR2 SQIVND (reference sequence). The CDR3 spans 13 residues. Trimming removed 8 bases from V and 6 bases from J, with 13 bases in between.

About this clone: The CDR3 extends 3 residues past the end of the read, so its final part is completed from the germline J gene. This chain connects TRBV2 to TRBJ1-5; D is unclear. The CDR3 is made up of 14 amino acids. CDR1 SNHLY and CDR2 FYNNEI come from the germline V gene. V lost 8 bases, J lost 4 bases, and 15 bases lay in between. CDR3 bases read: TGTGCCAGCTCGTTCCGCCAGGTAAATCAGCCC. It codes for CASSFRQVNQP. The whole CDR3 region reads CASSFRQVNQPQHF.

This CDR3 reads CSAGLGASGYQETQYF. The CDR3 DNA, read in part, is TGCAGTGCTGGCTTAGGGGCTAGCGGGTACCAAGAGACC. The chain has TRBV20-1 and TRBJ2-5; 8 positions agree with TRBD2. The read gets to within 3 residues of the CDR3 end, and the germline J gene fills in the rest. Germline values: CDR1 DFQATT, CDR2 SNEGSKA (reference sequence). The CDR3 covers 16 residues. The V gene end was trimmed by 5 bases and the J gene end by 0 bases; junction bases not matched to a gene: 11.

In regard to this clone: With the read ending 3 residues before the CDR3 end, the germline J gene is used to fill in that end. The chain recombines TRBV7-8 with TRBJ2-1; 12 bases are shared with TRBD2. CDR1 and CDR2 (germline): SGHVS, FQNEAQ. The CDR3 spans 16 residues. V shed 3 bases and J 4 bases; nucleotides not matched to a gene: 4. This chain's CDR3 is CASSFLGLAGYNEQFF. The DNA read from the CDR3 is TGTGCCAGCAGCTTTTTGGGACTAGCGGGTTACAATGAG.

On this clone: The CDR3 extends 3 residues past the end of the read, so its final part is completed from the germline J gene. The chain employs TRBV7-6 and TRBJ2-3, with 9 bases that match TRBD2. Germline V gives CDR1 SGHVS, CDR2 FNYEAQ. V trimming: 0 bases; J trimming: 1 base; junction bases outside the gene matches: 5. This CDR3 is 17 amino acids long. The CDR3 bases that were read are TGTGCCAGCAGCTTAGCGGGAGTAGCGGGGGGCACAGATACG. Amino acids: CASSLAGVAGGTDT. The CDR3 in its entirety is CASSLAGVAGGTDTQYF. Together with reference TRBV7-6 and TRBJ2-3, the CDR3 gives the full variable domain: GAGVSQSPRYKVTKRGQDVALRCDPISGHVSLYWYRQALGQGPEFLTYFNYEAQQDKSGLPNDRFSAERPEGSISTLTIQRTEQRDSAMYRCASSLAGVAGGTDTQYFGPGTRLTVL.

The CDR3: CASSFEGSTDTQYF. Partial CDR3 DNA: TGTGCCAGCAGCTTTGAAGGGAGCACAGATACG. The J gene is TRBJ2-3, the V gene TRBV7-3; D gene unclear. The CDR3 is cut off 3 residues early in the read; its end comes from the germline J gene. Germline V gene data show CDR1 as SGHTA and CDR2 as FQGTGA. The CDR3 consists of 14 residues. Trimming removed 3 bases from V and 0 bases from J, with 7 bases in between.

Details on this clone: The read halts 3 residues ahead of the CDR3 end, with the missing end drawn from the germline J gene. This rearrangement joins TRBV28 to TRBJ2-7, with D possibly being TRBD2 (6 bases). Trimming pared 5 bases from V and 1 base from J, leaving 12 bases between. Germline assignment: CDR1 MDHEN and CDR2 SYDVKM. The length of the CDR3 is 14 residues. This CDR3 reads CASSTPGLSYEQYF. The sequenced part of the CDR3 DNA is TGTGCCAGCAGTACCCCAGGACTATCCTACGAG.

As to this clone: Read sequence stops 3 residues before the CDR3 end, and the germline J gene provides the missing end. The rearrangement links TRBV5-6 to TRBJ2-2; D gene ambiguous. The germline V gene has CDR1 SGHDT and CDR2 YYEEEE. CDR3 size: 15 residues. CDR3 bases read: TGTGCCAGCAGCCTGGTGAATCGGCGGAATTCACCG. It specifies CASSLVNRRNSP. The entire CDR3 sequence reads CASSLVNRRNSPLFF. Variable domain in full (rest from reference TRBV5-6 and TRBJ2-2): DAGVTQSPTHLIKTRGQQVTLRCSPKSGHDTVSWYQQALGQGPQFIFQYYEEEERQRGNFPDRFSGHQFPNYSSELNVNALLLGDSALYLCASSLVNRRNSPLFFGEGSRLTVL.

As for this clone: The read ends 3 residues before the CDR3 terminus; that terminus is restored from the germline J gene. The chain links TRBV2 to TRBJ1-5; TRBD1 matches at 8 bases. The J segment lost 0 bases and the V segment lost 8 bases, leaving 3 bases of the junction unmatched. This CDR3 has 14 residues. Per germline, CDR1 SNHLY and CDR2 FYNNEI. The CDR3 is CASSGQVSNQPQHF. CDR3 DNA, as far as it was read: TGTGCCAGCTCGGGACAGGTTAGCAATCAGCCC.

CDR3 bases read: TGTGCCAGCAGTTACTCGTCCAGGAACCCTGGGGCCAACGTC. It encodes CASSYSSRNPGANV. The complete CDR3 protein is CASSYSSRNPGANVLTF. The chain combines TRBV6-2 or TRBV6-3 with TRBJ2-6; D gene uncertain. Coverage ceases 3 residues before the CDR3 finishes, and the germline J gene fills in the end. The CDR3 consists of 17 residues. The V end was cut by 0 bases, the J end by 2 bases, with 11 bases between. CDR1 MNHEY and CDR2 SVGEGT come from the germline V gene.

For this clone: The sequence runs out 3 residues before the end of the CDR3; the remainder is reconstructed from the germline J gene. The chain couples TRBV7-2 to TRBJ2-5, with D unresolved. Trimming took 0 bases from V and 5 from J, leaving 16 bases between them. CDR3 length: 16 residues. Germline V lookup: CDR1 SGHTA, CDR2 FQGNSA. Here the CDR3 reads CASSLASRPAWETQYF. CDR3 bases read: TGTGCCAGCAGCTTAGCCTCCCGACCAGCGTGGGAGACC.

Worth noting for this clone: The sequenced fragment ends 3 residues before the CDR3 boundary, so the rest is inferred from the germline J gene. The genes are TRBV19 and TRBJ2-1, with unresolved D. Per the germline V gene, CDR1 is LNHDA and CDR2 is SQIVND (reference sequence). The CDR3 runs to 17 residues. V was shortened by 5 bases and J by 0 bases, with 17 bases between the two germline ends. Here the CDR3 reads CASSRLSPPGSYNEQFF. CDR3 DNA (partial): TGTGCCAGTAGTCGCCTATCTCCTCCCGGCTCCTACAATGAG.

Comment on this clone: The read falls 3 residues short of the CDR3 end, and the missing part is taken from the germline J gene. The rearrangement links TRBV20-1 to TRBJ2-7; 12 nucleotides match TRBD1. Per the germline V gene, CDR1 is DFQATT and CDR2 is SNEGSKA (reference sequence). The CDR3 totals 16 residues. Trimming at V came to 5 bases and at J to 5 bases, leaving 13 bases not matched to a gene. The CDR3 sequence is CSAGSRPGQGANEQYF. The sequenced part of the CDR3 DNA is TGCAGTGCTGGGAGCAGGCCGGGACAGGGGGCTAACGAG.

Notes on this clone: The read ends 3 residues early relative to the CDR3; the germline J gene fills the gap. This chain links TRBV5-6 with TRBJ1-4, with D uncertain. CDR3 length equals 14 residues. Germline CDR1 is SGHDT and CDR2 is YYEEEE. V lost 4 bases and J lost 0, with 7 bases in between. Partial CDR3 DNA: TGTGCCAGCAGCAGACGGGCAACTAATGAAAAA. Its protein is CASSRRATNEK. The full CDR3 protein is CASSRRATNEKLFF.

For this clone: The CDR3 goes on 3 residues after the read ends, and that part is filled in from the germline J gene. The gene calls are TRBV7-6 and TRBJ2-1; TRBD2 agrees at 8 bases. The junction had 7 bases not matched to a gene; V was cut back by 5 bases and J by 4 bases. Germline assignment: CDR1 SGHVS and CDR2 FNYEAQ. The CDR3 spans 15 residues. CDR3 DNA, as far as it was read: TGTGCCAGCAGCCCCTCGACTAGCGTTTACAATGAG. This gives the protein CASSPSTSVYNE. The whole CDR3 protein is CASSPSTSVYNEQFF.

With regard to this clone: The read ends 3 residues shy of where the CDR3 ends; the end is completed using the germline J gene. This chain links TRBV11-2 with TRBJ1-5; D unresolved. CDR1 and CDR2 from the germline V gene are SGHAT and FQNNGV. CDR3 length: 13 amino acids. Trimming cost V 5 bases and J 6 bases, with 11 bases left between them. The CDR3 DNA, read in part, is TGTGCCAGCAGCGTCTCGTATTTTCAGCCC. Its protein product is CASSVSYFQP. In full, the CDR3 is CASSVSYFQPQHF.

As to this clone: Coverage ceases 3 residues before the CDR3 finishes, and the germline J gene fills in the end. The chain has TRBV20-1 and TRBJ1-4; D possibly corresponds to TRBD1 (5 bases). CDR1 is DFQATT, CDR2 SNEGSKA, per germline (reference sequence). Trimming removed 3 bases at V and 5 bases at J, with 19 bases between. The CDR3 loop spans 16 amino acids. CDR3 DNA (partial): TGCAGTGCTAGGAGTATCGGTGGAGGGGAGAATGAAAAA. Encoded protein: CSARSIGGGENEK. The entire CDR3 protein reads CSARSIGGGENEKLFF.

Points on this clone: The sequenced fragment ends 3 residues before the CDR3 boundary, so the rest is inferred from the germline J gene. The rearrangement uses TRBV5-1 and TRBJ1-1; D is unclear. V lost 7 bases to trimming and J lost 2 bases, with 12 bases between them. The germline V gene encodes CDR1 SGHRS and CDR2 YFSETQ. The CDR3 spans 13 residues. The part of the CDR3 DNA that was read is TGCGCCAGCCAGCGGATCGTAAACACTGAA. Protein: CASQRIVNTE. The whole CDR3 protein is CASQRIVNTEAFF.

Comment on this clone: The CDR3 end falls 3 residues outside the read, so it is completed with the germline J gene. The chain uses TRBV2 and TRBJ2-2; D remains unclear. Trimming pared 2 bases from V and 10 bases from J, leaving 8 bases between. This CDR3 contains 12 residues. CDR1 and CDR2 (germline): SNHLY, FYNNEI. Partial CDR3 DNA: TGTGCCAGCAGTGAATCGAGCAAGGAG. Amino acids: CASSESSKE. The whole CDR3 is CASSESSKELFF.

Of note for this clone: The sequence runs out 3 residues before the end of the CDR3; the remainder is reconstructed from the germline J gene. This sequence joins TRBV20-1 and TRBJ2-7; a weak D match, TRBD1 (5 bases). Germline values: CDR1 DFQATT, CDR2 SNEGSKA (reference sequence). The CDR3 extends over 13 amino acids. Trimming took off 6 bases at V and 2 bases at J, with 14 bases between the two ends. CDR3 protein: CSAQLTGTYEQYF. CDR3 DNA, as far as it was read: TGCAGTGCGCAACTCACAGGCACCTACGAG.

This chain's CDR3 is CASRPQGIYLYEQYF. The part of the CDR3 DNA that was read is TGTGCCAGCAGGCCCCAGGGTATCTACCTCTACGAG. The chain uses TRBV2 and TRBJ2-7; maybe TRBD1 (5 bases). The CDR3 end is not reached by the read, which stops 3 residues before it; the germline J gene fills it in. V was shortened by 6 bases and J by 3 bases, with 18 bases between the two germline ends. Germline CDR1 and CDR2: SNHLY and FYNNEI. The CDR3 contains 15 residues.

Comment on this clone: The read finishes 3 residues shy of the CDR3 end, and the germline J gene is used to complete it. This chain uses TRBV19 with TRBJ1-5, with D tentatively TRBD1 (5 bases). Deletions cut 5 bases from V and 0 bases from J, with 17 bases between. The germline CDR1 and CDR2 sequences are LNHDA and SQIVND (reference sequence). The CDR3 spans 17 residues. The CDR3 loop is CASSSRQTAYSNQPQHF. The DNA read from the CDR3 is TGTGCCAGTAGTTCTCGCCAGACAGCGTATAGCAATCAGCCC.

The CDR3: CASSSLDRSNYGYTF. The part of the CDR3 DNA that was read is TGCGCCAGCAGCTCTCTGGACAGGTCTAACTATGGC. J is TRBJ1-2 and V is TRBV5-1, with 7 positions matching TRBD1. The sequence runs out 3 residues before the end of the CDR3; the remainder is reconstructed from the germline J gene. The CDR3 has 15 amino acids. CDR1 is SGHRS and CDR2 is YFSETQ in the germline V gene. V shed 3 bases, J shed 0 bases, and the junction held 5 bases outside the gene matches.

About this clone itself: The read stops 3 residues short of the end of the CDR3; the missing end is completed from the germline J gene. J is TRBJ2-5 and V is TRBV20-1; maybe TRBD1 (5 bases). The CDR3 extends over 12 amino acids. Per germline, CDR1 DFQATT and CDR2 SNEGSKA (reference sequence). With 7 bases removed from V and 5 bases from J, the gap between germline ends came to 14 bases. Partial CDR3 DNA: TGCAGTGGAGTCGAAAAGGGGGAGACC. Translated: CSGVEKGET. The complete CDR3 sequence is CSGVEKGETQYF.

On this clone: The missing CDR3 end, 3 residues past where the read stops, is filled in from the germline J gene. V gene TRBV29-1 combines with J gene TRBJ1-1; 10 bases are shared with TRBD1. CDR3 size: 13 residues. After removal of 6 bases from V and 1 base from J, the junction contained 2 bases not matched to a gene. Germline loops: CDR1 SQVTM, CDR2 ANQGSEA. The sequenced part of the CDR3 DNA is TGCAGCGTGAGGACAGGGGGGAACACTGAA. Protein: CSVRTGGNTE. The whole CDR3 sequence is CSVRTGGNTEAFF. Together with reference TRBV29-1 and TRBJ1-1, the CDR3 gives the full variable domain: SAVISQKPSRDICQRGTSLTIQCQVDSQVTMMFWYRQQPGQSLTLIATANQGSEATYESGFVIDKFPISRPNLTFSTLTVSNMSPEDSSIYLCSVRTGGNTEAFFGQGTRLTVV.

With regard to this clone: Read coverage stops 3 residues before the CDR3 terminus; the germline J gene supplies the remainder. The chain carries TRBV19 and TRBJ1-5, with 8 positions matching TRBD1. Germline CDR1 is LNHDA and CDR2 is SQIVND (reference sequence). V was clipped by 10 bases and J by 0 bases; unmatched bases: 5. The CDR3 length is 14 residues. The CDR3 DNA, read in part, is TGTGCCACCAACGGACAGGGTAGCAATCAGCCC. Translation: CATNGQGSNQP. The CDR3 in its entirety is CATNGQGSNQPQHF.

With respect to this clone: The read stops 3 residues short of the end of the CDR3; the missing end is completed from the germline J gene. The V gene is TRBV2, the J gene TRBJ1-5; 7 bases map to TRBD1. Germline lookup yields CDR1 SNHLY and CDR2 FYNNEI. This CDR3 contains 16 residues. J was trimmed by 0 bases and V by 6 bases; bases with no gene match: 8. CDR3 DNA, as far as it was read: TGTGCCAGCAGCTGGACAGGCAGATATAGCAATCAGCCC. Translation: CASSWTGRYSNQP. The whole CDR3 sequence is CASSWTGRYSNQPQHF. Full variable domain (outside the CDR3, taken from reference TRBV2 and TRBJ1-5): EPEVTQTPSHQVTQMGQEVILRCVPISNHLYFYWYRQILGQKVEFLVSFYNNEISEKSEIFDDQFSVERPDGSNFTLKIRSTKLEDSAMYFCASSWTGRYSNQPQHFGDGTRLSIL.

A note on this clone: The sequence runs out 3 residues before the end of the CDR3; the remainder is reconstructed from the germline J gene. V is TRBV6-2 or TRBV6-3 and J is TRBJ2-1, with D maybe TRBD2 (5 bases). The V and J ends lost 6 bases and 3 bases respectively, with 12 bases between them. The CDR3 loop spans 14 amino acids. Germline V gene lookup returns CDR1 MNHEY and CDR2 SVGEGT. The CDR3: CASRRRSGYNEQFF. CDR3 bases read: TGTGCCAGCAGACGTCGCAGCGGCTACAATGAG.

To note about this clone: The missing CDR3 end, 3 residues past where the read stops, is filled in from the germline J gene. The rearrangement links TRBV5-1 to TRBJ1-1, with D possibly being TRBD1 (6 bases). Trimming cost V 4 bases and J 1 base, with 14 bases left between them. The CDR3 spans 15 residues. Germline assignment: CDR1 SGHRS and CDR2 YFSETQ. The DNA read from the CDR3 is TGCGCCAGCAGCCGGGACGGACAGCCGAACACTGAA. Encoded protein: CASSRDGQPNTE. The complete CDR3 protein is CASSRDGQPNTEAFF. The full variable domain, completed using reference TRBV5-1 and TRBJ1-1, is KAGVTQTPRYLIKTRGQQVTLSCSPISGHRSVSWYQQTPGQGLQFLFEYFSETQRNKGNFPGRFSGRQFSNSRSEMNVSTLELGDSALYLCASSRDGQPNTEAFFGQGTRLTVV.